Below, 21 T cell receptor beta chains from the same sample are listed, as sequenced in a study of blood T cell repertoires in COVID-19. The data were produced by immunoSEQ multiplex PCR, yet TCRdb's version contains in-frame clones alone and is incomplete. Of 150,000 to 200,000 clones listed, more than 65% were seen once; the top ten hold roughly 11%. Source material: PBMCs or T cells enriched from blood (not recorded which). The receptors shown here come from a middle-aged man who had recovered from COVID-19.

V and J are TRBV28 and TRBJ2-5; 9 bases align to TRBD1. The trim removed 9 bases at V and 1 base at J, leaving 3 bases unmatched. The CDR3 is made up of 13 amino acids. Germline assignment: CDR1 MDHEN and CDR2 SYDVKM. CDR3: CASRQGGQETQYF. In DNA, the CDR3 is TGTGCCAGTCGACAGGGGGGCCAAGAGACCCAGTACTTC.

This chain uses TRBV19 with TRBJ2-7; TRBD1 is a possible D gene (5 bases). The germline CDR1 and CDR2 sequences are LNHDA and SQIVND (reference sequence). Trimming pared 5 bases from V and 0 bases from J, leaving 8 bases between. The CDR3 totals 13 residues. The CDR3 DNA reads TGTGCCAGTAGTTTACAGGTCTCCTACGAGCAGTACTTC. Encoded protein: CASSLQVSYEQYF.

The chain employs TRBV7-2 and TRBJ1-4; D gene ambiguous. Germline values: CDR1 SGHTA, CDR2 FQGNSA. Trimming shortened V by 8 bases and J by 7 bases, and 14 bases separated the two germline ends. The CDR3 consists of 13 residues. This CDR3 is CASGPGRSEKLFF. The CDR3 region has the DNA TGTGCCAGCGGTCCGGGGAGAAGTGAAAAACTGTTTTTT.

As for this clone: The junction does not match germline at one end; this may be a read error. The V call is TRBV5-1, the J call TRBJ1-6; D is ambiguous. Per the germline V gene, CDR1 is SGHRS and CDR2 is YFSETQ. The CDR3 loop spans 8 amino acids. The CDR3 nucleotides read TGCGCCAGCCGGGATGTATTCTTT. Translating gives CASRDVFF.

The chain joins TRBV28 to TRBJ1-4; perhaps TRBD1 as D (5 bases). Trimming stripped 1 base from V and 6 bases from J, with 6 bases between. This CDR3 has 13 residues. Germline-derived CDR1 and CDR2 are MDHEN and SYDVKM. The CDR3 is CASSLLGDEKLFF. Written as DNA, the CDR3 is TGTGCCAGCAGTTTATTAGGGGATGAAAAACTGTTTTTT.

This clone was detected once. V is TRBV7-2 and J is TRBJ2-7; TRBD2 aligns across 14 bases. V dropped 6 bases and J dropped 6; count of bases not matched to a gene: 10. From germline, CDR1 is SGHTA and CDR2 FQGNSA. This CDR3 has 16 amino acids. CDR3 in DNA: TGTGCCAGCAGACTGGGACTAGCGGGAGCCTCGGCCGAGCAGTACTTC. Amino acids: CASRLGLAGASAEQYF.

The chain uses TRBV19 and TRBJ1-6; 7 positions match TRBD1. With 3 bases clipped from V and 6 bases from J, the junction kept 5 bases outside the gene matches. CDR1 LNHDA and CDR2 SQIVND come from the germline V gene (reference sequence). CDR3 length: 15 amino acids. Here the CDR3 reads CASSIYRGRNSPLHF. CDR3 DNA sequence: TGTGCCAGTAGTATTTACAGGGGACGTAATTCACCCCTCCACTTT.

The J gene is TRBJ2-5, the V gene TRBV29-1; no clear D. V lost 2 bases to trimming and J lost 3 bases, with 10 bases between them. The germline V gene has CDR1 SQVTM and CDR2 ANQGSEA. The CDR3 has 13 amino acids. The CDR3, as DNA: TGCAGCGTTGAAATTGGGCAGGAAGAGACCCAGTACTTC. It yields the protein CSVEIGQEETQYF.

The chain combines TRBV5-4 with TRBJ2-5; possible D gene TRBD2, 5 bases. Trimming removed 1 base from V and 5 bases from J, with 9 bases in between. CDR1 is SGHNT, CDR2 YYREEE, per germline (reference sequence). The CDR3 contains 13 residues. CDR3 loop: CASSLLSGETQYF. The CDR3 DNA reads TGTGCCAGCAGCTTGCTTTCGGGGGAGACCCAGTACTTC.

This sequence joins TRBV28 and TRBJ2-7; 10 nucleotides line up with TRBD2. This CDR3 spans 16 amino acids. J gave up 0 bases and V 6 bases, and 8 bases lay outside the gene matches. Germline V gives CDR1 MDHEN, CDR2 SYDVKM. This CDR3 reads CASSPFGLADSYEQYF. For the CDR3, the DNA is TGTGCCAGCAGCCCCTTCGGACTAGCGGACTCCTACGAGCAGTACTTC.

The CDR3, as DNA: TGTGCCATCGGTTTTAACAGACTGGGGGCGGGGGAGGGCAATCAGCCCCAGCATTTT. It is translated as CAIGFNRLGAGEGNQPQHF. The chain uses TRBV24-1 and TRBJ1-5; weak D call: TRBD1 (6 bases). Trimming removed 11 bases at V and 2 bases at J, with 30 bases between. The CDR3 runs to 19 residues. Germline V gene data show CDR1 as KGHDR and CDR2 as SFDVKD.

The rearrangement joins TRBV28 to TRBJ1-1, with 7 bases lining up with TRBD1. CDR1 is MDHEN, CDR2 SYDVKM, per germline. Trimming took 8 bases from V and 2 from J; bases not matched to a gene: 2. This CDR3 region has 12 residues. Here the CDR3 DNA reads TGTGCCAGCCGGGACAGAAACACTGAAGCTTTCTTT. It encodes CASRDRNTEAFF.

This sequence joins TRBV4-2 and TRBJ2-3; D possibly corresponds to TRBD2 (5 bases). The CDR3 spans 15 residues. CDR1 is LGHNA, CDR2 YNFKEQ, per germline. V was shortened by 4 bases and J by 0 bases, with 11 bases between the two germline ends. In nucleotides, the CDR3 is TGTGCCAGCAGCCCAGTAGCGACTAGCACAGATACGCAGTATTTT. Amino acids: CASSPVATSTDTQYF.

The chain combines TRBV27 with TRBJ1-5, with D possibly matching TRBD1 (5 bases). Germline V gene lookup returns CDR1 MNHEY and CDR2 SMNVEV (reference sequence). This CDR3 comprises 14 residues. V gave up 3 bases and J gave up 7 bases, with 13 bases separating them. This chain's CDR3 is CASSFHSGGQPQHF. The CDR3 DNA reads as TGTGCCAGCAGTTTTCATTCGGGGGGACAGCCCCAGCATTTT.

This chain uses TRBV27 with TRBJ1-4; D might be TRBD1 (6 bases). The CDR3 runs 14 residues. Germline V gene sequence: CDR1 MNHEY, CDR2 SMNVEV (reference sequence). V shed 5 bases and J shed 7 bases, with 14 bases lying between them. This CDR3 is CASSRPGTSEKLFF. As DNA, the CDR3 is TGTGCCAGCAGTCGTCCCGGGACATCTGAAAAACTGTTTTTT. Supplemented by reference TRBV27 and TRBJ1-4, the full variable domain reads EAQVTQNPRYLITVTGKKLTVTCSQNMNHEYMSWYRQDPGLGLRQIYYSMNVEVTDKGDVPEGYKVSRKEKRNFPLILESPSPNQTSLYFCASSRPGTSEKLFFGSGTQLSVL.

This clone turned up a few times. The chain carries TRBV3-1 (or the pseudogene TRBV3-2) and TRBJ2-1; 10 bases agree with TRBD1. The V segment lost 6 bases and the J segment 5 bases; nucleotides outside the gene matches: 4. This CDR3 region has 14 residues. Germline V gene data show CDR1 as LGHDT and CDR2 as YNNKEL (reference sequence). The CDR3 here is CASRGQGMHNEQFF. In DNA form, the CDR3 reads TGTGCCAGCAGGGGACAGGGGATGCACAATGAGCAGTTCTTC.

This chain uses TRBV10-3 with TRBJ1-2, with 10 bases aligning to TRBD1. The germline CDR1 and CDR2 sequences are ENHRY and SYGVKD. The CDR3 length is 15 residues. The trim removed 5 bases at V and 1 base at J, leaving 4 bases unmatched. CDR3 amino acids: CAISRDRGLNYGYTF. Here the CDR3 DNA reads TGTGCCATCAGTCGTGACAGGGGGCTTAACTATGGCTACACCTTC.

The rearrangement links TRBV10-3 to TRBJ1-2; 8 nucleotides agree with TRBD1. V shed 0 bases and J 8 bases; nucleotides not matched to a gene: 5. The germline V gene encodes CDR1 ENHRY and CDR2 SYGVKD. The CDR3 runs to 14 residues. Written as DNA, the CDR3 is TGTGCCATCAGTGAGTCGACAGGGGTTTGGGGCTACACCTTC. This encodes CAISESTGVWGYTF.

This clone was seen a few times. This chain connects TRBV5-4 to TRBJ2-1, with 10 bases matching TRBD2. This CDR3 spans 16 amino acids. Germline V gene sequence: CDR1 SGHNT, CDR2 YYREEE (reference sequence). V trimming: 1 base; J trimming: 4 bases; junction bases outside the gene matches: 5. The CDR3 DNA reads as TGTGCCAGCAGCTTGAGTTTAGCGGGGGGTTACAATGAGCAGTTCTTC. Amino acid sequence: CASSLSLAGGYNEQFF.

The chain links TRBV19 to TRBJ2-7, with D possibly TRBD2 on 5 matching bases. Trimming shortened V by 6 bases and J by 2 bases, and 11 bases separated the two germline ends. The CDR3 extends over 13 amino acids. Germline-derived CDR1 and CDR2 are LNHDA and SQIVND (reference sequence). In DNA, the CDR3 is TGTGCCAGTAGCCCCGGGGTCCCCTACGAGCAGTACTTC. This translates into CASSPGVPYEQYF.

The chain employs TRBV7-9 and TRBJ2-1, with TRBD1 matching 9 bases. Germline V gene sequence: CDR1 SEHNR, CDR2 FQNEAQ (reference sequence). This CDR3 is built from 16 residues. V dropped 3 bases and J dropped 5; count of bases not matched to a gene: 8. CDR3 bases: TGTGCCAGCAGCTTCACCGGGACAGGGAGGAACAATGAGCAGTTCTTC. Translation gives CASSFTGTGRNNEQFF.